A single sample is the source of the 4 T cell receptor beta chains below, sequenced in a study of neurological immune-mediated disorders. MiXCR was run by TCRdb on the 5' RACE reads, yielding one entry per CDR3 protein. The sample shows approximately 30,000 distinct CDR3 sequences, about 6% of them seen only once. Specimen: CD4+ T cells from blood. The receptor set was obtained from a woman in her forties or fifties in good health.

There are many counts of this clonotype. In DNA, the CDR3 is TGTGCCAGCAGCCGAGGACTAGCTGCGAACACCGGGGAGCTGTTTTTT. Translated: CASSRGLAANTGELFF. The chain employs TRBV5-6 and TRBJ2-2; 8 nucleotides line up with TRBD2. Germline V gene sequence: CDR1 SGHDT, CDR2 YYEEEE. The CDR3 sequence is 16 residues long. After removal of 4 bases from V and 0 bases from J, the junction contained 5 bases not matched to a gene.

J is TRBJ2-6 and V is TRBV7-3, with a possible D match to TRBD2 (6 bases). Between the trimmed V and J ends, which lost 0 bases and 0 bases, there was a span of 6 bases. This CDR3 spans 16 amino acids. Germline V lookup: CDR1 SGHTA, CDR2 FQGTGA. The CDR3 protein is CASSLTRDSGANVLTF. CDR3 nucleotides: TGTGCCAGCAGCTTAACGCGGGACTCTGGGGCCAACGTCCTGACTTTC.

This clonotype has just a few counts. The V gene is TRBV18, the J gene TRBJ2-5; 7 nucleotides agree with TRBD1. Per germline, CDR1 KGHSH and CDR2 LQKENI. V shed 1 base, J shed 4 bases, and the junction held 6 bases outside the gene matches. There are 15 residues in the CDR3. CDR3 residues: CASSPRTGRGETQYF. In DNA, the CDR3 is TGTGCCAGCTCACCACGGACAGGCAGGGGAGAGACCCAGTACTTC.

The table lists this clonotype with many counts. This chain uses TRBV2 with TRBJ1-2; a weak D match, TRBD1 (6 bases). The germline CDR1 and CDR2 sequences are SNHLY and FYNNEI. V lost 9 bases to trimming and J lost 0 bases, with 14 bases between them. The CDR3 runs 14 residues. CDR3 loop: CASYRDKANYGYTF. The CDR3 region has the DNA TGTGCCAGTTACCGGGACAAAGCTAACTATGGCTACACCTTC.